Here is one T cell receptor (beta chain) with its context. Which antigen it targets is not known. Base qualities are missing; no much larger clone stands one base away. These data come from a study of CD8+ T cells in alopecia areata (dated by TCRdb to 2017 to 2018). For the study in its entirety: Treated patients were enrolled in an open-label pilot trial of oral tofacitinib, 5 to 10 mg twice daily, for moderate-to-severe alopecia areata. For the treated patients, the SALT score, which quantifies what percentage of scalp surface area is affected, served as the measure of disease severity. Patients on tofacitinib were biopsied at baseline and after 4 and 24 weeks of treatment, and several of the patients also had a later scalp biopsy. To study T cell clonal expansion in alopecia areata, the researchers applied high-throughput TCRbeta sequencing to both the C3H/HeJ mouse model and human patients. The RNA source kit depended on sample type: the PAXgene miRNA kit for fixed scalp, the miRNeasy kit for PBMCs, and the RNeasy kit for mouse skin. Scalp clonality was compared among normal scalp (n=4), patchy alopecia areata scalp (n=8), and alopecia totalis/universalis scalp (n=8). Human TCRbeta sequencing covered scalp tissue and sorted CD4+ and CD8+ peripheral blood T cells from patchy and totalis/universalis alopecia areata patients and healthy controls. Patients stayed on tofacitinib for 6 to 18 months and then had 6 months of follow-up off drug so that delayed response and recurrence could be assessed. TCRbeta CDR3 regions were amplified by immunoSEQ multiplex PCR using 35 Vbeta forward and 13 Jbeta reverse primers. General study outcomes and caveats: Because the treated cohort was small and included a single nonresponder, larger studies are needed to assess links between baseline CD8+ expansion and response. Tofacitinib significantly lowered scalp clonality and the number of expanded CD8+ clones among the top 100 scalp clones. During tofacitinib treatment, many expanded lesional clones remained in scalp and blood, and this persistence may partly explain relapse after treatment is stopped. Compared with normal scalp, lesional scalp had higher clonality and more expanded CD8+ clones, particularly in alopecia totalis/universalis, a pattern that suggests antigenic drive. Unlike mouse skin, where gammadelta T cells dominate, normal human skin contains resident alphabeta T cells that get sequenced too, which complicates analysis of the scalp TCR repertoire. Compared with mice, TCR sequences shared between patients were less clear, possibly partly because of HLA diversity across the patient population.

The method was the immunoSEQ multiplex PCR assay. RNA was extracted from all samples and reverse transcribed into cDNA, which served as template for TCR sequencing. SuperScript III was used to make first-strand cDNA, primed with a 2:1 mix of oligo-dT and random hexamers. Amplification bias was assessed with a synthetic immune receptor repertoire, and residual bias was removed computationally. Per the original workflow: After raw reads were preprocessed to remove errors, the CDR3 was defined following IMGT conventions as running from the conserved cysteine to phenylalanine. To get clonality, Shannon entropy was normalized by log2 of the number of productive unique TCRs and the result was subtracted from 1. Whether each scalp clone was CD4 or CD8 was inferred by checking scalp TCRbeta sequences against the CD4 and CD8 repertoires from sorted blood. Held by TCRdb, this immuneACCESS table contains in-frame sequences only and omits some clones. Under half of the omission traces to an unresolved V gene where checked; the cause of the rest is unknown. V and J calls and clone size are as listed in that table; D and trimming were resolved from the DNA. Present in this sample are 110,000 to 150,000 clones, approximately 85% of which were seen just once. Around a quarter of the sample is taken by the ten largest.

Taken with the paper, the label for time point translates to: about four weeks on oral tofacitinib. The treatment or condition label corresponds to: oral pan-JAK inhibitor, 5-10 mg twice daily. From alopecia areata patients, peripheral blood was collected along with lesional scalp punch biopsies. PBMCs were separated by density centrifugation and stained for CD3, CD4 and CD8, after which CD4+ and CD8+ T cells were sorted on a FACSAria. The germline V gene (reference sequence) yields MNHEY for CDR1 and SMNVEV for CDR2. The CDR3 contains 14 residues, cysteine and phenylalanine counted. The retained sequence is limited to the CDR3, 42 bases, with the frame set at the first base. V is pruned by 6 bases and J by 3 bases, leaving 4 bases of the junction without a gene match.

The specimen was CD8+ T cells sorted from blood, collected at week 4, from a patient treated with tofacitinib. This TCR was recovered from a human donor with alopecia areata. In this chain, TRBV27 is recombined with TRBJ2-1, with 8 middle bases fitting TRBD1. The CDR3 protein sequence reads: CASSQGAGYNEQFF. The base sequence is TGTGCCAGCAGCCAGGGGGCTGGCTACAATGAGCAGTTCTTC.